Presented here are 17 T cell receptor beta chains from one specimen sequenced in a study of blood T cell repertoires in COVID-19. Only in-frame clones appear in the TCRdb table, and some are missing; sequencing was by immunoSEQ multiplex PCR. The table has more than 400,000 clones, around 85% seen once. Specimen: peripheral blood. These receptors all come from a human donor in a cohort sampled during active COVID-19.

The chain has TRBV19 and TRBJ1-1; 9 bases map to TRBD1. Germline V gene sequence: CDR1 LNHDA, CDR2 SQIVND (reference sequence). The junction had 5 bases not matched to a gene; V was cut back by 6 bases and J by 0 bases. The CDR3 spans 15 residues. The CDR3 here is CASSPGTGLNTEAFF. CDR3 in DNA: TGTGCCAGTAGCCCTGGGACAGGGTTGAACACTGAAGCTTTCTTT.

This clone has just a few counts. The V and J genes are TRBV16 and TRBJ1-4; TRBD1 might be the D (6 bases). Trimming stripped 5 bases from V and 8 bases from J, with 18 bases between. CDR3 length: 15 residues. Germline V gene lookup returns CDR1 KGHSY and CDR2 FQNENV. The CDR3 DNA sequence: TGTGCCAGCAGCAAAGGGGGTCAGAAAGGCGAAAAACTGTTTTTT. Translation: CASSKGGQKGEKLFF. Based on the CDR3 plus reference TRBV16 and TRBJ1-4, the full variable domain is GEEVAQTPKHLVRGEGQKAKLYCAPIKGHSYVFWYQQVLKNEFKFLISFQNENVFDETGMPKERFSAKCLPNSPCSLEIQATKLEDSAVYFCASSKGGQKGEKLFFGSGTQLSVL.

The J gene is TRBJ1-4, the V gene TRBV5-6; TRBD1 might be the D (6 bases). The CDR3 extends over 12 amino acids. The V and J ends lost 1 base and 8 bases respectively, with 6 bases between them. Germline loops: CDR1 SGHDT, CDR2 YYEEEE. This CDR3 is CASSLQGEKLFF. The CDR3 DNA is TGTGCCAGCAGCTTGCAGGGGGAAAAACTGTTTTTT.

CDR3 in DNA: TGTGCCAGCAGTCTATCTTTCGGAACTAATGAAAAACTGTTTTTT. This codes for CASSLSFGTNEKLFF. The chain combines TRBV6-5 with TRBJ1-4; no clear D gene. Germline CDR1 is MNHEY and CDR2 is SVGAGI. There are 15 residues in the CDR3. Trimming removed 5 bases at V and 1 base at J, with 11 bases between.

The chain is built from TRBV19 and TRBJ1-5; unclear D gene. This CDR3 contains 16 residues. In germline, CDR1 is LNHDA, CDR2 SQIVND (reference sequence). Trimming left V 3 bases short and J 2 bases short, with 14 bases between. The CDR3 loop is CASSMRSHVGNQPQHF. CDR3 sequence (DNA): TGTGCCAGTAGTATGAGATCTCACGTAGGCAATCAGCCCCAGCATTTT.

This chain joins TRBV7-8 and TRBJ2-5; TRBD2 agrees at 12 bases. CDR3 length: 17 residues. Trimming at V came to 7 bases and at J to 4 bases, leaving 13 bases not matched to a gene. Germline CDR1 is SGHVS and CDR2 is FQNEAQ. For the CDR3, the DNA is TGTGCCAGCACCATTTCGACTAGCGGGAGCAGAGGAGAGACCCAGTACTTC. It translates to CASTISTSGSRGETQYF.

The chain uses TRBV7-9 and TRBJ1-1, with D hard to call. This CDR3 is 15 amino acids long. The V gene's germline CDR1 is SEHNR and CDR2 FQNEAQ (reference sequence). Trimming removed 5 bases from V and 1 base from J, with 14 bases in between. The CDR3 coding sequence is TGTGCCAGCAGCCGACTGGCCATCCCGAACACTGAAGCTTTCTTT. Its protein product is CASSRLAIPNTEAFF.

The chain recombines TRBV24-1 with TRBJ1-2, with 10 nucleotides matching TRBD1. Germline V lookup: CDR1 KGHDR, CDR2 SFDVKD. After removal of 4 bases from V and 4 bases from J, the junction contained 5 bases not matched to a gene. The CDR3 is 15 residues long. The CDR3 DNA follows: TGTGCCACCAGTGACCGGGACAGGGGCTTCTATGGCTACACCTTC. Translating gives CATSDRDRGFYGYTF.

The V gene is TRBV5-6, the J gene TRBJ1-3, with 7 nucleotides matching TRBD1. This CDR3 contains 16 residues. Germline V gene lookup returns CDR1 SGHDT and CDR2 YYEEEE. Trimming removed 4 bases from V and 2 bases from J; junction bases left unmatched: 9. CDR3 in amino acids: CASSQTDREPGNTIYF. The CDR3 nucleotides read TGTGCCAGCAGCCAAACAGACAGGGAACCTGGAAACACCATATATTTT.

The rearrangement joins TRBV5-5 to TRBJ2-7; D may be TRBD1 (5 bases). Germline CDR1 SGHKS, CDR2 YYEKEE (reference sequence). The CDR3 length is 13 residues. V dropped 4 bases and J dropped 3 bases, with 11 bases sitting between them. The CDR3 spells CASSGRVGYEQYF. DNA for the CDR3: TGTGCCAGCAGCGGCAGGGTCGGCTACGAGCAGTACTTC.

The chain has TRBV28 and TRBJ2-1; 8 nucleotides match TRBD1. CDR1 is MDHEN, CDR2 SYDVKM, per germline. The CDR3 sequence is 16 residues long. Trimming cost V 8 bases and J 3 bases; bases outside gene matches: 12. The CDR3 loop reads CASGSPGQVNYNEQFF. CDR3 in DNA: TGTGCCAGCGGTTCACCGGGACAGGTTAACTACAATGAGCAGTTCTTC.

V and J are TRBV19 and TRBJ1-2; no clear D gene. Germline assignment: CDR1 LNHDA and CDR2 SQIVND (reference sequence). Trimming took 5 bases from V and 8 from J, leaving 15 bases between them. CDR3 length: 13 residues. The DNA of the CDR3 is TGTGCCAGTAGTCCAGGTGTAACTGGCGGCTACACCTTC. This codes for CASSPGVTGGYTF.

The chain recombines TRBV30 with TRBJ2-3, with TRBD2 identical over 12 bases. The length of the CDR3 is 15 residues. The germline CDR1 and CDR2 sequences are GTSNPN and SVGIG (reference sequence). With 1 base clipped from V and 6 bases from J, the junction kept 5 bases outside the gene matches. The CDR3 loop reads CAWSGLAGDGDTQYF. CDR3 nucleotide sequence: TGTGCCTGGAGTGGACTAGCGGGAGACGGCGATACGCAGTATTTT.

CDR3 sequence (DNA): TGCGCCAGCAGTCGGGAGCGGGAGGCCTACGAGCAGTACTTC. Translated: CASSREREAYEQYF. This chain uses TRBV4-3 with TRBJ2-7; 9 bases are a match to TRBD2. Per the germline V gene, CDR1 is LGHNA and CDR2 is YSLEER. The CDR3 covers 14 residues. Trimming removed 6 bases from V and 2 bases from J; junction bases left unmatched: 5.

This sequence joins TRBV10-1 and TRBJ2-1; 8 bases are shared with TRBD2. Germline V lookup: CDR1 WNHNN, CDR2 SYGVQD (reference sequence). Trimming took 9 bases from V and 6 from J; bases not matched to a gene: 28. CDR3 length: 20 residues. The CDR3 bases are TGCGCCAGTTTTTCGCACGGGCCCCGCACTCAAGCGGGAGACCCCAATGAGCAGTTCTTC. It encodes CASFSHGPRTQAGDPNEQFF.

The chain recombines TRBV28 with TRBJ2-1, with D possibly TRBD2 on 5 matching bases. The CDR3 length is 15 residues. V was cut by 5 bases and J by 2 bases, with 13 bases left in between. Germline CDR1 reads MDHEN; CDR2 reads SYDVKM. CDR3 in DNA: TGTGCCAGCAGTCAGGAGCGGTACCCCTACAATGAGCAGTTCTTC. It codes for CASSQERYPYNEQFF.

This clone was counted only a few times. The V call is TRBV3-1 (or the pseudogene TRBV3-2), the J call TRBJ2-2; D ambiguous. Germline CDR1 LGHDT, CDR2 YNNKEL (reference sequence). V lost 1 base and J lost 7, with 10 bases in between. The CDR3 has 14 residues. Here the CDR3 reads CASSQATKNGELFF. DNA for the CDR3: TGTGCCAGCAGCCAAGCTACGAAAAACGGGGAGCTGTTTTTT.